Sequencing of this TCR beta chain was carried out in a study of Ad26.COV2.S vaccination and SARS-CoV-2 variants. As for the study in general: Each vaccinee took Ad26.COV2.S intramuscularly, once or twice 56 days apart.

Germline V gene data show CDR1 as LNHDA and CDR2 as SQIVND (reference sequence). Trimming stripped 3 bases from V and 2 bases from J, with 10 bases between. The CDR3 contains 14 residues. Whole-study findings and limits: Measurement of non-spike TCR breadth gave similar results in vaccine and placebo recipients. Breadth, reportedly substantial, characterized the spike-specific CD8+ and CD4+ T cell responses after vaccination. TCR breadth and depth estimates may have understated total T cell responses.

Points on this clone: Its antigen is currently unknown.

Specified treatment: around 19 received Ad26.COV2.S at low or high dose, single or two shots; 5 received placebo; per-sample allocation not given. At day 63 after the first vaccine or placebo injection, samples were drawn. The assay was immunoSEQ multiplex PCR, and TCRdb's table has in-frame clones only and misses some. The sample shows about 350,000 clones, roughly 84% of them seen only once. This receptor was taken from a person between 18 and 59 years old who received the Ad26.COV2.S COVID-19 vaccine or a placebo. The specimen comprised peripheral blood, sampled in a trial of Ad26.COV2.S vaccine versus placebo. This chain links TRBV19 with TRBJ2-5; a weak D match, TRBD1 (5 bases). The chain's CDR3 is CASSISGLQETQYF. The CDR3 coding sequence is TGTGCCAGTAGTATCTCAGGGTTGCAAGAGACCCAGTACTTC.